This TCR beta chain derives from a study of blood T cells in healthy people across ages. General study findings and limits: TCR beta diversity per million T cells fell roughly linearly with age.

With a J-beta primer mix and a sample-barcoded 5' primer, a second PCR ran about 7 to 11 cycles. TCRdb redid the calling of the 5' RACE reads with MiXCR, one entry per CDR3 protein. The sample has approximately 1.5 million distinct CDR3 sequences; roughly 32% are singletons. Comment on this clonotype: Its matching antigen is unknown.

Germline loops: CDR1 LNHNV, CDR2 YYDKDF (reference sequence). The CDR3 runs 13 residues. The receptor was isolated from a woman younger than 45 in good health. Sequenced material: blood. The chain is built from TRBV15 and TRBJ2-7; D ambiguous. The DNA end favors TRBJ2-5, so the J call may be wrong. CDR3 protein: CATRNQIWETQYF. As DNA, the CDR3 is TGTGCCACCAGGAACCAAATTTGGGAGACCCAGTACTTC.